The source of this TCR beta chain is a study of shared clonotypes between healthy human individuals. The CDR3 is 13 amino acids. Germline CDR1 and CDR2: GTSNPN and SVGIG (reference sequence). Germline trimming cut 6 bases from V and 11 bases from J; bases unmatched to any gene: 15. About 28,000 T cell genomes (about 0.3 ug DNA) went into each PBMC replicate. TCRdb's copy holds only in-frame clones and misses some; the assay was immunoSEQ multiplex PCR. The sample lists about 470,000 clones, 70% to 80% seen once, with approximately 13% in the top ten. Each of the donors was a healthy adult who was HIV-negative and had not had a recent acute infection or vaccination. This clone showed up just a few times.

Material for sequencing was PBMCs. The source is a woman aged 40 to 55 in good health. Some clones in this sample may be carry-over from other donors' samples. V usage is TRBV30 and J usage is TRBJ1-1; 7 bases map to TRBD1. CDR3 nucleotide sequence: TGTGCCTGCGAGAAACCGGACAGGTCCGTGGCTTTCTTT. Protein: CACEKPDRSVAFF.